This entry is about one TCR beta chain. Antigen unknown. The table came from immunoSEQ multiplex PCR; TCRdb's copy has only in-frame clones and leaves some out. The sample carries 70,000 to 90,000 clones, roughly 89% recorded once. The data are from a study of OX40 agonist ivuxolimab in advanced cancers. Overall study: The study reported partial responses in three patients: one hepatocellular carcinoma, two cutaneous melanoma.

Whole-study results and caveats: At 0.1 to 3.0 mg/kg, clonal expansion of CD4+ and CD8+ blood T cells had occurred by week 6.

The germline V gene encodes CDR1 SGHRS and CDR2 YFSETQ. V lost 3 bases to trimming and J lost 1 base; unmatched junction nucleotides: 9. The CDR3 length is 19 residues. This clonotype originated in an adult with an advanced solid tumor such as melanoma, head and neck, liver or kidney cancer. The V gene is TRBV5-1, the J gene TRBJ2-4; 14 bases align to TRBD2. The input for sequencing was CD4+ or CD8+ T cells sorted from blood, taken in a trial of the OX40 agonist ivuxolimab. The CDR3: CASSSGTSGRSLAKNIQYF. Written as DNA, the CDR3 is TGCGCCAGCAGCTCCGGGACTAGCGGGAGATCTCTGGCCAAAAACATTCAGTACTTC.